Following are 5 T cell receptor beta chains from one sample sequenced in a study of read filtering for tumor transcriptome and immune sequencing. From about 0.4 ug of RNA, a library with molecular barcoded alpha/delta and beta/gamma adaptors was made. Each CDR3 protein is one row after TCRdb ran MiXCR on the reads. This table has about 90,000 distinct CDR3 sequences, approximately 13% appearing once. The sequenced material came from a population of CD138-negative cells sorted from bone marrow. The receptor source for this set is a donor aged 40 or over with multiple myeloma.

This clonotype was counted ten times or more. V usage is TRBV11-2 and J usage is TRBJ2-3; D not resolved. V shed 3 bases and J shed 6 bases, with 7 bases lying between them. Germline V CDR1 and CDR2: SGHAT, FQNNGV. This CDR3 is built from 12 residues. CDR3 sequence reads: CASSFHLDTQYF. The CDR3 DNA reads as TGTGCCAGCAGCTTCCACCTGGATACGCAGTATTTT.

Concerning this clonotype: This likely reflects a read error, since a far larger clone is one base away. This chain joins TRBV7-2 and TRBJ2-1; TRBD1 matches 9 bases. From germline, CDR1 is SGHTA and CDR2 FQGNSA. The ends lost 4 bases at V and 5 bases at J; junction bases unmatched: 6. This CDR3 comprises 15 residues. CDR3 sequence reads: CASSYYRGRDNEQFF. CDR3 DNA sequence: TGTGCCAGCAGCTATTACAGGGGGCGGGACAATGAGCAGTTCTTC.

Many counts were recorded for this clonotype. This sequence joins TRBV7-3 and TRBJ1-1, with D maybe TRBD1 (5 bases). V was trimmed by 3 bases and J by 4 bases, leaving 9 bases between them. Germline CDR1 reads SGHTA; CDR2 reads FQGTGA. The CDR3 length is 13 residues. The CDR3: CASSFGGSTEAFF. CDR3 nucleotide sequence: TGTGCCAGCAGCTTCGGGGGGAGCACTGAAGCTTTCTTT.

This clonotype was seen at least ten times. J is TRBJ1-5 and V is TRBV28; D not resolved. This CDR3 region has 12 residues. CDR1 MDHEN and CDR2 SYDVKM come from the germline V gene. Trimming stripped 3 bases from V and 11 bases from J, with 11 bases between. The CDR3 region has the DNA TGTGCCAGCAGTTTGAGGGAAATGACCCAGCATTTT. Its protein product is CASSLREMTQHF.

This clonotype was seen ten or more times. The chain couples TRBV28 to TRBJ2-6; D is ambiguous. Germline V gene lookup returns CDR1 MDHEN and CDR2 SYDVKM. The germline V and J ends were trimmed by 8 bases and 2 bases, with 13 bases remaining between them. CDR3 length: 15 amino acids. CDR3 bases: TGTGCCAGCCTACCTTCCCTCCCTGGGGCCAACGTCCTGACTTTC. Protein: CASLPSLPGANVLTF.